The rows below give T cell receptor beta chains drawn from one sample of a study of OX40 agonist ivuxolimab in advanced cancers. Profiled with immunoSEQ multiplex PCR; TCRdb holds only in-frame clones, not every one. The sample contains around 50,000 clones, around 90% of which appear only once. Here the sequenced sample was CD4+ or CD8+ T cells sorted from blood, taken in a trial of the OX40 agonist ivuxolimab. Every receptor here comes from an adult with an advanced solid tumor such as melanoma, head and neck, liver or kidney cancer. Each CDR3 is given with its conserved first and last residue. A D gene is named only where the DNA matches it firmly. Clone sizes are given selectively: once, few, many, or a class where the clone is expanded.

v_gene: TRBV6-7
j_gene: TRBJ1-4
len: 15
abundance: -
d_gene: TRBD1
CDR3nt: TGTGCCAGCAGTTCCCGGACAGGGGGCTGTGAAAAACTGTTTTTT
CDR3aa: CASSSRTGGCEKLFF

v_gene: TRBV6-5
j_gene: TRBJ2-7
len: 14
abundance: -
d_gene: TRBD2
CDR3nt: TGTGCCAGCAGTCTTAGCGGGGGGGCCAACGAGCAGTACTTC
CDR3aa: CASSLSGGANEQYF

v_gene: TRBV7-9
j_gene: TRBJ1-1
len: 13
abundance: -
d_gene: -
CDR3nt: TGTGCCAGCAGCTTACCGGGACGCACCGAAGCTTTCTTT
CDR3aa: CASSLPGRTEAFF

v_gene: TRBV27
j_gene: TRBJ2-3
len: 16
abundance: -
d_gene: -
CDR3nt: TGTGCCAGCAGTTTAGAATGGGCAGGGGGCACAGATACGCAGTATTTT
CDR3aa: CASSLEWAGGTDTQYF

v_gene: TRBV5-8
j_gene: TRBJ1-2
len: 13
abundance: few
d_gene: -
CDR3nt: TGTGCCAGCAGGGGCAGGGAGGACTATGGCTACACCTTC
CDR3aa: CASRGREDYGYTF

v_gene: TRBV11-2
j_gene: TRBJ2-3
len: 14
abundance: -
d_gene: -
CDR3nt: TGTGCCAGCAGCTGGACTTCGAGCACAGATACGCAGTATTTT
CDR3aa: CASSWTSSTDTQYF

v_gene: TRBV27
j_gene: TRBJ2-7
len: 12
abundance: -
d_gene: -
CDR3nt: TGTGCCAGCAGTTTTCAGGGATACGAGCAGTACTTC
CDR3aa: CASSFQGYEQYF

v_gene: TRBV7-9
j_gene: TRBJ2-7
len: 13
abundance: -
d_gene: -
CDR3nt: TGTGCCAGCAGCTTAGCCCGGGTCGGCGAGCAGTACTTC
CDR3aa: CASSLARVGEQYF

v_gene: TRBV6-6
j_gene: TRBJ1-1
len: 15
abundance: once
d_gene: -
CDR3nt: TGTGCCAGCAGTTACGGTCAGGGTGTGAATACTGAAGCTTTCTTT
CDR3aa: CASSYGQGVNTEAFF

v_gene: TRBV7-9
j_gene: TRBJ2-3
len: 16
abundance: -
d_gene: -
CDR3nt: TGTGCCAGCATCCCTCGCTATGGGGGGGGCATTGATACGCAGTATTTT
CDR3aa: CASIPRYGGGIDTQYF

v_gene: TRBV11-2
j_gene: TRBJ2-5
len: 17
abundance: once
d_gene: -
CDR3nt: TGTGCCAGCAGCTTAGGATCCTTGGACAGAGCGCGAGAGACCCAGTACTTC
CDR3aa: CASSLGSLDRARETQYF

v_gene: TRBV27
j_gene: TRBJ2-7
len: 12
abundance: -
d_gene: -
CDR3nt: TGTGCCAGCAGTTTATCCGTCGGCGAGCAGTACTTC
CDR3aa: CASSLSVGEQYF

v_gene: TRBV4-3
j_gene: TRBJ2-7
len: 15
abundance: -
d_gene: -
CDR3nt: TGCGCCAGCAGCCCCGGGCATGGCGTTACCTACGAGCAGTACTTC
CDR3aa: CASSPGHGVTYEQYF

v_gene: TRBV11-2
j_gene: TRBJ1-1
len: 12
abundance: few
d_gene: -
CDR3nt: TGTGCCAGCAGCTTAACGAACACTGAAGCTTTCTTT
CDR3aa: CASSLTNTEAFF

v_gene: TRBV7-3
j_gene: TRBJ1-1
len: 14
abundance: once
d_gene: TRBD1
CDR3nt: TGTGCCAGCAGCTTGTCAGGGGGGGACACTGAAGCTTTCTTT
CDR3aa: CASSLSGGDTEAFF

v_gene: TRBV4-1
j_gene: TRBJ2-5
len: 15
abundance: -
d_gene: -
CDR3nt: TGCGCCAGCAGCCATATCGGGGGCCCCGGACAGACCCAGTACTTC
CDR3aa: CASSHIGGPGQTQYF

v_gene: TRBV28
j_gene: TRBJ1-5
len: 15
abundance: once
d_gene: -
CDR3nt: TGTGCCAGCATTGCGAGTGGATATAGCAATCAGCCCCAGCATTTT
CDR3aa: CASIASGYSNQPQHF

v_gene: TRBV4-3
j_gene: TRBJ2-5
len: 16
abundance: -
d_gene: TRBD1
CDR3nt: TGCGCCAGCAGCCACCCCCGGGACAGGGATGGAGAGACCCAGTACTTC
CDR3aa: CASSHPRDRDGETQYF

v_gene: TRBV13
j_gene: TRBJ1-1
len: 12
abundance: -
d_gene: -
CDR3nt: TGTGCCAGCAGCTTTTTGAACACTGAAGCTTTCTTT
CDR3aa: CASSFLNTEAFF

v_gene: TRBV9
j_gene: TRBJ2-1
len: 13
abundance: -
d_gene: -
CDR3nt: TGTGCCAGCAGCCCAAGAGGCTACAATGAGCAGTTCTTC
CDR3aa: CASSPRGYNEQFF

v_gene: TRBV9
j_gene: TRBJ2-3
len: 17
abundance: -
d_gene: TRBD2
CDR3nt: TGTGCCAGCAGTGGAAGGGATAGCGGGGGGGCCCCAGATACGCAGTATTTT
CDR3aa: CASSGRDSGGAPDTQYF

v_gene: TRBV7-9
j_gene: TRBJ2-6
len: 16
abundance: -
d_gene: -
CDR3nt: TGTGCCAGCAGCGGCGCGGCGGCGAGGGGGGCCAACGTCCTGACTTTC
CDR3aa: CASSGAAARGANVLTF

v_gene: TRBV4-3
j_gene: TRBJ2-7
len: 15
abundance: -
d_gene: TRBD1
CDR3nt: TGCGCCAGCAGCCAAGATCACGACAGGGACAAAGAGCAGTACTTC
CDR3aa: CASSQDHDRDKEQYF

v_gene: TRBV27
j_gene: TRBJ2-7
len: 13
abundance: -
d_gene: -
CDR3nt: TGTGCCAGCAGTTTATCGGTGGGGTTCGAGCAGTACTTC
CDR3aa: CASSLSVGFEQYF

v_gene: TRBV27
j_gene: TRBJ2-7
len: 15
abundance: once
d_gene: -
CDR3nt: TGTGCCAGCAGTGGCAGGGGGCGGGGGTCCTACGAGCAGTACTTC
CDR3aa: CASSGRGRGSYEQYF

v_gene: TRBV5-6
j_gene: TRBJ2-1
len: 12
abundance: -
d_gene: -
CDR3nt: TGTGCCAGCAGCTTGGGAGGTTTTGAGCAGTTCTTC
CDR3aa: CASSLGGFEQFF

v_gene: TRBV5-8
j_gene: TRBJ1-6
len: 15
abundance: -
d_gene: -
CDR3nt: TGTGCCAGCAGCTCCTTAGGCGGGGATAATTCACCCCTCCACTTT
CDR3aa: CASSSLGGDNSPLHF

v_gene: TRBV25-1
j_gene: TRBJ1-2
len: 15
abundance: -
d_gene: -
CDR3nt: TGTGCCAGCAGTGAAGCTGCAGGCGGGCACTATGGCTACACCTTC
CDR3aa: CASSEAAGGHYGYTF

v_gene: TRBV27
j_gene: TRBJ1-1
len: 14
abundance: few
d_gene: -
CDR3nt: TGTGCCAGCAGTTTAACAGTCAGGAACACTGAAGCTTTCTTT
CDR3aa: CASSLTVRNTEAFF

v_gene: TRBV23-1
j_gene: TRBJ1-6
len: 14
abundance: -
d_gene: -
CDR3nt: TGCGCCAGCAGTCAAAAAGAAGGCGATTCACCCCTCCACTTT
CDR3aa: CASSQKEGDSPLHF

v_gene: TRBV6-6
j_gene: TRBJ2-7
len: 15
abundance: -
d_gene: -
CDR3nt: TGTGCCAGCAGTTACGGCCGGGACGGAGCCTACGAGCAGTACTTC
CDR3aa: CASSYGRDGAYEQYF

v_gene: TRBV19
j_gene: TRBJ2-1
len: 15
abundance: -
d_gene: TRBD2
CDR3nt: TGTGCCAGTAGCTTAGCGGGGGGGCCTTACAATGAGCAGTTCTTC
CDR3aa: CASSLAGGPYNEQFF

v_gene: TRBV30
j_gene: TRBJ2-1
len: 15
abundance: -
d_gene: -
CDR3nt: TGTGCCTGGAGTGTACGGACAGTTAACTACAATGAGCAGTTCTTC
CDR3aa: CAWSVRTVNYNEQFF

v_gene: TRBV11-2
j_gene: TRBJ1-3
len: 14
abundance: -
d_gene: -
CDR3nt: TGTGCCAGCAGCTTATGGACAGCTGGAAACACCATATATTTT
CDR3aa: CASSLWTAGNTIYF

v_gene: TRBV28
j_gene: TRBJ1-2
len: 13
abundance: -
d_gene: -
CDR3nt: TGTGCCAGCAGTTTGCAGGGCGGCTATGGCTACACCTTC
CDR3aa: CASSLQGGYGYTF

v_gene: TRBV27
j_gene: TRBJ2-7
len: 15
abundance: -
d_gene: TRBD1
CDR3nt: TGTGCCAGCACCCCTGACAGGGGAGCTTCCTACGAGCAGTACTTC
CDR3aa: CASTPDRGASYEQYF

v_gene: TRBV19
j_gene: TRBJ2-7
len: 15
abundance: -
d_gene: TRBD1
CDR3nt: TGTGCCAGTAGTATAGCCACGGACAGGGTCTACGAGCAGTACTTC
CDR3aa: CASSIATDRVYEQYF

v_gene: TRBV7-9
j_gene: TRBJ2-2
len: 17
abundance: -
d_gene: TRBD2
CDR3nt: TGTGCCAGCAGCTCCACACCCGGGACTAGCGGGACCGGGGAGCTGTTTTTT
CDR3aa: CASSSTPGTSGTGELFF

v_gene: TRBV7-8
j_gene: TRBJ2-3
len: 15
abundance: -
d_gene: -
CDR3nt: TGTGCCAGCAGCCCCTACACGGGAGACGCAGATACGCAGTATTTT
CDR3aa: CASSPYTGDADTQYF

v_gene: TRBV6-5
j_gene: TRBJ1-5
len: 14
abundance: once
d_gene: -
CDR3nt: TGTGCCAGCAGACACGGCCCGGCTAATCAGCCCCAGCATTTT
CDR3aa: CASRHGPANQPQHF